A single sample is the source of the 27 T cell receptor beta chains below, sequenced in a study of shared clonotypes between healthy human individuals. Assay: immunoSEQ multiplex PCR; the TCRdb copy retains only in-frame clones and omits some. The sample lists about 1 million clones; 70% to 80% were seen once. The source material was memory CD4+ T cells sorted from blood. Indicated subset: CD45RA-negative fraction. The receptors originated from a man aged 18 to 30 in good health.

V usage is TRBV6-5 and J usage is TRBJ2-7, with TRBD1 matching over 7 bases. Looked up from germline, CDR1 is MNHEY and CDR2 is SVGAGI. Trimming cost V 2 bases and J 3 bases; bases outside gene matches: 7. The CDR3 is 15 amino acids. Written as DNA, the CDR3 is TGTGCCAGCAGTTACGCTCGGGACAGTATCTACGAGCAGTACTTC. Translated: CASSYARDSIYEQYF.

This rearrangement joins TRBV7-9 to TRBJ2-4; 14 nucleotides match TRBD2. Germline trimming cut 5 bases from V and 8 bases from J; bases unmatched to any gene: 8. The CDR3 runs to 16 residues. The germline V gene has CDR1 SEHNR and CDR2 FQNEAQ (reference sequence). The CDR3 coding sequence is TGTGCCAGCAGCCCAGGACTAGCGGGAGGTATGGACATTCAGTACTTC. Its translation: CASSPGLAGGMDIQYF.

In DNA form, the CDR3 reads TGCGCCAGCACCCGCGGGGGGTTGAACACCGGGGAGCTGTTTTTT. It codes for CASTRGGLNTGELFF. The rearrangement joins TRBV5-1 to TRBJ2-2, with 8 bases fitting TRBD2. The length of the CDR3 is 15 residues. Germline lookup yields CDR1 SGHRS and CDR2 YFSETQ. V lost 6 bases, J lost 1 base, and 5 bases stayed unmatched.

Only a few counts were recorded for this clone. The genes are TRBV27 and TRBJ2-5; 10 bases fit TRBD2. The CDR3 has 15 amino acids. Germline values: CDR1 MNHEY, CDR2 SMNVEV (reference sequence). Trimming removed 5 bases from V and 4 bases from J; junction bases left unmatched: 7. DNA for the CDR3: TGTGCCAGCAGTCCTCGGAGACTAGCGGGAGAGACCCAGTACTTC. It is translated as CASSPRRLAGETQYF.

With respect to this clone: The germline gene is not matched at one end of the junction; a read error may be the cause. The sample carries other DNA sequences with the same CDR3. The chain couples TRBV13 to TRBJ1-1; maybe TRBD1 (6 bases). This CDR3 region has 14 residues. Germline V gives CDR1 PRHDT, CDR2 FYEKMQ (reference sequence). DNA for the CDR3: TGTGCCAGCAGCCTAGGACAGTTGAACACTGAAGCTTTCTTT. Its translation: CASSLGQLNTEAFF.

This clone showed up just once. The chain recombines TRBV11-2 with TRBJ2-5; the D is unclear. Trimming removed 6 bases from V and 7 bases from J, with 15 bases in between. The CDR3 is made up of 13 amino acids. Germline values: CDR1 SGHAT, CDR2 FQNNGV. The DNA for the CDR3 is TGTGCCAGCAGTCTTGACTCCGTTGGGACCCAGTACTTC. Translated: CASSLDSVGTQYF.

The rearrangement joins TRBV6-5 to TRBJ2-1; maybe TRBD2 (6 bases). The CDR3 spans 15 residues. The germline V gene has CDR1 MNHEY and CDR2 SVGAGI. The germline V and J ends were trimmed by 6 bases and 4 bases, with 16 bases remaining between them. CDR3 sequence reads: CASRGGVGPYNEQFF. Written as DNA, the CDR3 is TGTGCCAGCAGGGGGGGTGTGGGGCCATACAATGAGCAGTTCTTC.

This clone was detected ten times or more. The V gene is TRBV23-1, the J gene TRBJ2-3; D gene uncertain. Being an ORF, TRBV23-1 has a function that is uncertain. V lost 8 bases and J lost 6, with 21 bases in between. The CDR3 covers 15 residues. The CDR3 sequence is CASAWADVPEDTQYF. The CDR3 coding sequence is TGCGCCAGCGCCTGGGCGGACGTCCCCGAGGATACGCAGTATTTT.

The chain has TRBV2 and TRBJ2-2; D possibly corresponds to TRBD1 (6 bases). The CDR3 has 13 residues. Germline CDR1 and CDR2: SNHLY and FYNNEI. V was pared by 6 bases and J by 1 base, with 6 bases between. The CDR3 coding sequence is TGTGCCAGCAGGGGACAGAACACCGGGGAGCTGTTTTTT. It is translated as CASRGQNTGELFF.

The rearrangement links TRBV9 to TRBJ2-3, with a weak D call TRBD2 (6 bases). Germline values: CDR1 SGDLS, CDR2 YYNGEE. Trimming removed 2 bases from V and 5 bases from J, with 12 bases in between. The CDR3 is made up of 14 amino acids. CDR3 DNA sequence: TGTGCCAGCAGCGTCCCGGGAGCGGGAGATACGCAGTATTTT. It specifies CASSVPGAGDTQYF. The variable domain in full, with the rest retrieved from reference TRBV9 and TRBJ2-3, is DSGVTQTPKHLITATGQRVTLRCSPRSGDLSVYWYQQSLDQGLQFLIQYYNGEERAKGNILERFSAQQFPDLHSELNLSSLELGDSALYFCASSVPGAGDTQYFGPGTRLTVL.

The CDR3 spells CASSQGTHSTDTQYF. DNA of the CDR3: TGCGCCAGCAGCCAAGGGACACATAGCACAGATACGCAGTATTTT. This rearrangement joins TRBV4-1 to TRBJ2-3; TRBD1 is a possible D gene (5 bases). Germline CDR1 MGHRA, CDR2 YSYEKL. The CDR3 consists of 15 residues. The germline V and J ends were trimmed by 1 base and 0 bases, with 8 bases remaining between them.

The CDR3 sequence is CASSYGLAGGYQETQYF. CDR3 DNA sequence: TGTGCCAGCAGCTACGGACTAGCGGGAGGGTATCAAGAGACCCAGTACTTC. The chain combines TRBV5-4 with TRBJ2-5, with TRBD2 matching 15 bases. V dropped 3 bases and J dropped 2; count of bases not matched to a gene: 5. Germline lookup yields CDR1 SGHNT and CDR2 YYREEE (reference sequence). The CDR3 runs to 17 residues.

The chain uses TRBV11-2 and TRBJ2-5, with 12 bases matching TRBD2. The CDR3 totals 17 residues. The V gene end was trimmed by 2 bases and the J gene end by 2 bases; junction bases not matched to a gene: 6. Germline V lookup: CDR1 SGHAT, CDR2 FQNNGV. Here the CDR3 reads CASSLLTSGGLQETQYF. For the CDR3, the DNA is TGTGCCAGCAGCTTACTGACTAGCGGGGGTCTGCAAGAGACCCAGTACTTC.

The CDR3 DNA reads as TGTGCCAGCAGCTTGAAAAGGGCCGATGAGCAGTTCTTC. Translation: CASSLKRADEQFF. J is TRBJ2-1 and V is TRBV7-9; D is undetermined. V dropped 3 bases and J dropped 8 bases, with 11 bases sitting between them. Per the germline V gene, CDR1 is SEHNR and CDR2 is FQNEAQ (reference sequence). This CDR3 has 13 residues.

The table lists this clone with many counts. This chain links TRBV10-3 with TRBJ1-1; 7 bases are shared with TRBD1. Losses at the gene ends were 6 bases for V and 3 bases for J; bases not matched to a gene: 13. The CDR3 totals 16 residues. The germline gives CDR1 ENHRY, CDR2 SYGVKD. CDR3 in amino acids: CAISLDRVGRDTEAFF. The DNA for the CDR3 is TGTGCCATCAGCCTAGACAGGGTCGGTAGGGACACTGAAGCTTTCTTT.

This clone was picked up a small number of times. The chain links TRBV4-3 to TRBJ2-7; 8 bases are a match to TRBD1. J was trimmed by 2 bases and V by 2 bases; bases with no gene match: 5. CDR1 and CDR2 from the germline V gene are LGHNA and YSLEER. The CDR3 length is 15 residues. The CDR3 reads CASSQWVDRAYEQYF. CDR3 nucleotide sequence: TGCGCCAGCAGCCAATGGGTGGACAGGGCCTACGAGCAGTACTTC.

V and J are TRBV11-1 and TRBJ2-1, with 12 positions matching TRBD2. The CDR3 extends over 13 amino acids. V lost 5 bases, J lost 9 bases, and 2 bases stayed unmatched. Germline assignment: CDR1 SGHAT and CDR2 FQDESV (reference sequence). The DNA of the CDR3 is TGTGCCAGCAGCCCGGGACTAGCGGGTGAGCAGTTCTTC. It is translated as CASSPGLAGEQFF.

This chain joins TRBV5-1 and TRBJ2-5, with D hard to call. Trimming took off 4 bases at V and 4 bases at J, with 8 bases between the two ends. The CDR3 extends over 12 amino acids. From germline, CDR1 is SGHRS and CDR2 YFSETQ. CDR3 sequence (DNA): TGCGCCAGCAGCCCGGACGGAGAGACCCAGTACTTC. Protein: CASSPDGETQYF.

This clone appeared a single time. The CDR3 loop reads CASSSLYGTRDNEQFF. DNA of the CDR3: TGTGCCAGCAGCTCCTTATACGGGACTAGAGACAATGAGCAGTTCTTC. The V gene is TRBV5-4, the J gene TRBJ2-1, with TRBD2 identical over 8 bases. Looked up from germline, CDR1 is SGHNT and CDR2 is YYREEE (reference sequence). Trimming removed 3 bases from V and 5 bases from J; junction bases left unmatched: 10. This CDR3 has 16 residues.

V usage is TRBV19 and J usage is TRBJ2-7; unclear D gene. V was pared by 7 bases and J by 0 bases, with 7 bases between. The CDR3 sequence is 12 residues long. Germline assignment: CDR1 LNHDA and CDR2 SQIVND (reference sequence). CDR3 nucleotide sequence: TGTGCCAGTATATACAGCTCCTACGAGCAGTACTTC. This translates into CASIYSSYEQYF.

V is TRBV6-5 and J is TRBJ2-7; D remains ambiguous. Germline V gives CDR1 MNHEY, CDR2 SVGAGI. There are 13 residues in the CDR3. The ends were cut back, 2 bases at V and 7 bases at J, with 12 bases in the middle. This CDR3 reads CASSYVPFGEQYF. CDR3 DNA: TGTGCCAGCAGTTACGTTCCTTTCGGGGAGCAGTACTTC.

The V and J genes are TRBV14 and TRBJ1-4; a possible D gene is TRBD1 (5 bases). Deletions cut 4 bases from V and 4 bases from J, with 13 bases between. The CDR3 consists of 15 residues. Germline assignment: CDR1 SGHDN and CDR2 FVKESK. The CDR3 sequence: CASSLWGSLNEKLFF. CDR3 coding DNA: TGTGCCAGCAGCCTGTGGGGCAGCCTTAATGAAAAACTGTTTTTT.

J is TRBJ1-5 and V is TRBV4-3, with unresolved D. V was pared by 2 bases and J by 5 bases, with 7 bases between. This CDR3 has 13 amino acids. Germline V gene data show CDR1 as LGHNA and CDR2 as YSLEER. The CDR3 DNA is TGCGCCAGCAGCCAAAATCTGGATCAGCCCCAGCATTTT. Residues: CASSQNLDQPQHF.

The gene calls are TRBV18 and TRBJ1-5; the D gene is possibly TRBD1 (5 bases). Trimming shortened V by 3 bases and J by 5 bases, and 11 bases separated the two germline ends. The CDR3 runs to 14 residues. CDR1 and CDR2 from the germline V gene are KGHSH and LQKENI. The CDR3 DNA sequence: TGTGCCAGCTCACCGGGACGAGACTATCAGCCCCAGCATTTT. This sequence encodes CASSPGRDYQPQHF.

The rearrangement joins TRBV5-6 to TRBJ1-5; D gene unclear. Germline CDR1 SGHDT, CDR2 YYEEEE. This CDR3 is 13 amino acids long. V gave up 4 bases and J gave up 2 bases, with 7 bases separating them. The CDR3 DNA reads as TGTGCCAGCAGCCCCGGCCGCAATCAGCCCCAGCATTTT. Its translation is CASSPGRNQPQHF.

The J gene is TRBJ2-7, the V gene TRBV6-1; the match to TRBD1 covers 7 bases. Unmatched junction bases numbered 8, after V lost 6 bases and J lost 3 bases. Germline V CDR1 and CDR2: MNHNS, SASEGT. The CDR3 is 14 amino acids. CDR3 in amino acids: CASRETGIGYEQYF. The CDR3 DNA reads TGTGCCAGCAGGGAGACAGGGATTGGCTACGAGCAGTACTTC.

The chain uses TRBV7-8 and TRBJ2-3, with 7 bases fitting TRBD2. Germline V lookup: CDR1 SGHVS, CDR2 FQNEAQ. The CDR3 has 16 residues. Trimming took 0 bases from V and 2 from J; bases not matched to a gene: 5. CDR3 residues: CASSLAGTTITDTQYF. The CDR3 DNA sequence: TGTGCCAGCAGCTTAGCCGGGACTACGATCACAGATACGCAGTATTTT.